The clone carrying this T cell receptor (beta chain) was picked up a small number of times. Its antigen is not identified. The source of the sample is a study of T cells after yellow fever vaccination. Across the whole study: SMART-Seq v4 Ultra Low Input prepared the low-cell-number fractions. Findings of the study overall: Most clones from primary vaccination resurfaced after the booster (about 96% CD4, about 91% CD8).

Trimming stripped 2 bases from V and 4 bases from J, with 8 bases between. The CDR3 is made up of 13 amino acids. TCRdb reprocessed the 5' RACE reads via MiXCR and lists one record per CDR3 protein. The data show a few hundred thousand distinct CDR3 sequences, with around 4.5% seen just once and roughly 19% held by the top ten. The receptor's source is a young man who received the YFV17D yellow fever vaccine. Sequences were derived from PBMCs, sampled 15 days after the yellow fever booster vaccination. The V and J genes are TRBV12-3 or TRBV12-4 and TRBJ2-5; D gene uncertain. The CDR3 region is CASSLPPPETQYF. CDR3 DNA sequence: TGTGCCAGCAGTTTACCGCCCCCAGAGACCCAGTACTTC.